The rows below give T cell receptor beta chains drawn from one sample of a study of T cell repertoires in cytomegalovirus infection. Each CDR3 protein is one row after TCRdb ran MiXCR on the reads. The sample holds about 500,000 distinct CDR3 sequences, 30% to 35% seen once. No antigens are known for them. Sample: cultured PBMCs, taken from culture after CMV antigen stimulation. Receptor source: a human donor in good health (CMV status not recorded). Some clones in this sample may be carry-over from other donors' samples. Both conserved end residues are part of each CDR3. The D gene is left open where the match is weak. Size tells how often a clone was seen (once, few, many) or the class of an expanded clone, and some rows leave it out.

many NA TRBJ1-5 TRBV7-2 TGTGCCAGCAGCTTAGGGGGGCTGCATCAGCCCCAGCATTTT CASSLGGLHQPQHF
few TRBD1 TRBJ1-3 TRBV12-3/TRBV12-4 TGTGCCAGCAGTTCGGACAGGCGGACTGGAAACACCATATATTTT CASSSDRRTGNTIYF
NA TRBD1 TRBJ1-2 TRBV28 TGTGCCAGCATCTTGGGAGGGGGCGGCTATGGCTACACCTTC CASILGGGGYGYTF
NA NA TRBJ1-5 TRBV7-8 TGTGCCAGCAGCTTAGGGGGCCAGGGGAGAGGTCAGCCCCAGCATTTT CASSLGGQGRGQPQHF
NA NA TRBJ2-7 TRBV5-6 TGTGCCAGCAGCTCTGCTCGGGAGCAGTACTTC CASSSAREQYF
few NA TRBJ2-4 TRBV7-2 TGTGCCAGCAGCCGCTACGGGAACATTCAGTACTTC CASSRYGNIQYF
medium-sized NA TRBJ1-1 TRBV7-8 TGTGCCAGCAGCACGGGACACCCGAACACTGAAGCTTTCTTT CASSTGHPNTEAFF
NA TRBD2 TRBJ2-3 TRBV12-3/TRBV12-4 TGTGCCAGCAGTCCCGGGGTAGCGGGAGAAGATACGCAGTATTTT CASSPGVAGEDTQYF
NA TRBD1 TRBJ2-7 TRBV28 TGTGCCAGCAGAAGGGGGCCCGGCTACGAGCAGTACTTC CASRRGPGYEQYF
NA TRBD2 TRBJ2-1 TRBV5-4 TGTGCCAGCAGCCCTGACCGAGCGGGGGCTGGGGGTGAGCAGTTCTTC CASSPDRAGAGGEQFF
NA NA TRBJ2-2 TRBV7-2 TGTGCCAGCAGCCTTACGGAGCTGTTTTTT CASSLTELFF
NA NA TRBJ2-6 TRBV20-1 TGCAGTGCTAGAAAGGACTCTGGGGCCAACGTCCTGACTTTC CSARKDSGANVLTF
NA NA TRBJ2-3 TRBV6-8 TGTGCCAGCAGTTACCTTACAGGGCAAGATACGCAGTATTTT CASSYLTGQDTQYF
few TRBD1 TRBJ1-5 TRBV20-1 TGCAGTGCTAGAGACCCGACAGGGGGTTATAGCAATCAGCCCCAGCATTTT CSARDPTGGYSNQPQHF